This note documents a single TCR beta chain sequence. Its antigen is unknown. This sample's TCRbeta library carried unique molecular identifier barcodes. TCRdb re-called the PCR reads with MiXCR, one entry per CDR3 protein. The profile shows approximately 650,000 distinct CDR3 sequences, about 12% of them singletons. The germline gives CDR1 LNHDA, CDR2 SQIVND (reference sequence). V dropped 3 bases and J dropped 6; count of bases not matched to a gene: 12. The CDR3 covers 17 residues. This specimen belongs to a study of T-cell reconstitution after alpha-beta-depleted transplantation in children. Findings of the study overall: Most T-cell counts and diversity one year after the transplant came from T cells that were newly produced.

V and J are TRBV19 and TRBJ2-1; 9 bases line up with TRBD2. The sample here was PBMCs, taken before TCRalphabeta/CD19-depleted stem cell transplant. The TCR comes from a girl aged 2 to 9 with congenital amegakaryocytic thrombocytopenia, due to receive a stem cell transplant. The CDR3: CASSIVPWTSVVNEQFF. CDR3 coding DNA: TGTGCCAGTAGTATTGTGCCCTGGACTAGCGTTGTCAATGAGCAGTTCTTC.